This TCR beta chain was sequenced during a study of blood T cell repertoires in COVID-19. Across the whole study: The study drew acute and convalescent COVID-19 samples from the United States, Italy and Spain.

Authors' processing steps: Amplification from reference gene primers served as the basis for estimated nucleated cell counts. Produced via immunoSEQ multiplex PCR; TCRdb's table is partial and in-frame only. Clonal size and the V and J genes are those of that table, whereas D and trimming came from the DNA. The data show tens of thousands of clones, around four fifths seen once. The germline V and J ends were trimmed by 5 bases and 1 base, with 9 bases remaining between them. Per germline, CDR1 SGHRS and CDR2 YFSETQ. This CDR3 has 13 residues. Sequenced: peripheral blood. The TCR comes from a human donor in a cohort sampled during active COVID-19. The chain employs TRBV5-1 and TRBJ2-5; D ambiguous. CDR3 residues: CASRPQFQETQYF. The CDR3 region has the DNA TGCGCCAGCAGACCACAGTTCCAAGAGACCCAGTACTTC.